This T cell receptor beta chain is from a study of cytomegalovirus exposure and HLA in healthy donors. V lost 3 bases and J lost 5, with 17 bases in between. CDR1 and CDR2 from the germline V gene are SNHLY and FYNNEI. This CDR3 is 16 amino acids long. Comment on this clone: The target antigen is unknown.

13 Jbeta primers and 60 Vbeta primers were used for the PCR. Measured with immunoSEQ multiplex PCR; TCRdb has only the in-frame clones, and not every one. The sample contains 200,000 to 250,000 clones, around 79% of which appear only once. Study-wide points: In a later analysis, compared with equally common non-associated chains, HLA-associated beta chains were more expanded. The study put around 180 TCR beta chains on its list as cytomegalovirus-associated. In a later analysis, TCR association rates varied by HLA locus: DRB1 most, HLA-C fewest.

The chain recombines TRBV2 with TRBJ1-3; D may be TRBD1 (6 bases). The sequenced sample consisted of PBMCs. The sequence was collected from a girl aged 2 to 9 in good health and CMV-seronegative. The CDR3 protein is CASSDLPDGGRNTIYF. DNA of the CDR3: TGTGCCAGCAGTGATTTACCCGATGGGGGCAGAAACACCATATATTTT.